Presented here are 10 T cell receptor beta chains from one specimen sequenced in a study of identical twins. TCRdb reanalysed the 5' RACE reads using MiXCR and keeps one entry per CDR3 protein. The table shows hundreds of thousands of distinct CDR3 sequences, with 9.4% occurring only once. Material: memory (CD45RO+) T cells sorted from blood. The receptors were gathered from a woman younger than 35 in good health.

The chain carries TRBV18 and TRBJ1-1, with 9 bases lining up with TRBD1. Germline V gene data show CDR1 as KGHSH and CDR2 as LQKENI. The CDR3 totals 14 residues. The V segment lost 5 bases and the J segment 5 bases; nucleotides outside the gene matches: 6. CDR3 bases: TGTGCCAGCTCAAGACAAGGGACAGGGACTGAAGCTTTCTTT. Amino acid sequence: CASSRQGTGTEAFF. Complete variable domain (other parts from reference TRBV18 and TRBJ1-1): NAGVMQNPRHLVRRRGQEARLRCSPMKGHSHVYWYRQLPEEGLKFMVYLQKENIIDESGMPKERFSAEFPKEGPSILRIQQVVRGDSAAYFCASSRQGTGTEAFFGQGTRLTVV.

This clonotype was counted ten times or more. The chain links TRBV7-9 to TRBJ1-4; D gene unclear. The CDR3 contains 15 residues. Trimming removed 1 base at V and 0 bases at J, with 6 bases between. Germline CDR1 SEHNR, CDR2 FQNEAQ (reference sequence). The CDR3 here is CASSLEAATNEKLFF. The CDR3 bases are TGTGCCAGCAGCTTAGAGGCAGCAACTAATGAAAAACTGTTTTTT.

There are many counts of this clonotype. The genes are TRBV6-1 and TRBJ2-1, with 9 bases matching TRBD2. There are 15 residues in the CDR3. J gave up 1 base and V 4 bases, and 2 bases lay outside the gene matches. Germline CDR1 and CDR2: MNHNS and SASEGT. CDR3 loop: CASSALAGSYNEQFF. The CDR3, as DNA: TGTGCCAGCAGTGCCCTAGCGGGGTCCTACAATGAGCAGTTCTTC.

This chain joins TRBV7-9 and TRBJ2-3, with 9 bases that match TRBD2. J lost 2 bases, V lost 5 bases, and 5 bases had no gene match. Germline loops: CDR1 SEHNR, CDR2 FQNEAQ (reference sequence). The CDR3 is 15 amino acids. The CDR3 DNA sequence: TGTGCCAGCAGCACGGCGGGGGGGGTCACAGATACGCAGTATTTT. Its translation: CASSTAGGVTDTQYF.

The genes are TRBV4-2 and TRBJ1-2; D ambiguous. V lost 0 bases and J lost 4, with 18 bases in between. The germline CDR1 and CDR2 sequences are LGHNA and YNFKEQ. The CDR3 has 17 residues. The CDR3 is CASSQDRNGNSLYGYTF. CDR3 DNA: TGTGCCAGCAGCCAAGATAGAAACGGGAACAGCCTCTATGGCTACACCTTC.

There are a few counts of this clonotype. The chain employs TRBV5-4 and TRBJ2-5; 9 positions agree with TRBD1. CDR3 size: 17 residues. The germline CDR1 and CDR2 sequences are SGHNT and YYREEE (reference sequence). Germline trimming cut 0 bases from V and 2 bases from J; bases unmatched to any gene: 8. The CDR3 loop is CASSLVGQGTLQETQYF. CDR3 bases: TGTGCCAGCAGCTTGGTTGGACAGGGGACACTACAAGAGACCCAGTACTTC.

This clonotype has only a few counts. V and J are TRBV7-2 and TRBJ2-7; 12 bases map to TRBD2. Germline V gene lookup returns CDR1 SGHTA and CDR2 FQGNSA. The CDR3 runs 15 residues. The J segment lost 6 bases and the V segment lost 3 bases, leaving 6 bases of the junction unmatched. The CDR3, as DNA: TGTGCCAGCAGCTTGTTTCTAGCGGGAGGGAGCGAGCAGTACTTC. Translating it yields CASSLFLAGGSEQYF. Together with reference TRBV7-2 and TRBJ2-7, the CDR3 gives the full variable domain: GAGVSQSPSNKVTEKGKDVELRCDPISGHTALYWYRQSLGQGLEFLIYFQGNSAPDKSGLPSDRFSAERTGGSVSTLTIQRTQQEDSAVYLCASSLFLAGGSEQYFGPGTRLTVT.

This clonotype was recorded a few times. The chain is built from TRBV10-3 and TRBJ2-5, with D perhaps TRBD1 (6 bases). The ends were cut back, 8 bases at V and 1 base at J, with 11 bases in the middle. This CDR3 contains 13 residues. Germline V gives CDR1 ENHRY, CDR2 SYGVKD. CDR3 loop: CAIAPGAQETQYF. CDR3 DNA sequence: TGTGCCATCGCCCCAGGGGCCCAAGAGACCCAGTACTTC.

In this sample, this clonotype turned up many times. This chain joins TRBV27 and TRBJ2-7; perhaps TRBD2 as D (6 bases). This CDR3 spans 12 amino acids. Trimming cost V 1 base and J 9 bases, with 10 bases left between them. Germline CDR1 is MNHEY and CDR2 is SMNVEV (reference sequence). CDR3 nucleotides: TGTGCCAGCAGTTTATGGACTATTGTGCAGTACTTC. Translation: CASSLWTIVQYF.

The chain's CDR3 is CATRRTSDGAQYF. CDR3 coding DNA: TGTGCCACCCGGCGGACTAGCGACGGGGCCCAGTACTTC. The chain is built from TRBV2 and TRBJ2-5, with TRBD2 matching over 9 bases. V lost 10 bases and J lost 9; bases outside the gene matches: 12. CDR1 is SNHLY and CDR2 is FYNNEI in the germline V gene. This CDR3 is built from 13 residues.